A few counts support the clone carrying this TCR beta chain. The data originate from a study of cytomegalovirus exposure and HLA in healthy donors. J was trimmed by 3 bases and V by 10 bases; bases with no gene match: 7. The CDR3 covers 15 residues. The germline V gene encodes CDR1 SNHLY and CDR2 FYNNEI. Amplification used 60 Vbeta primers and 13 Jbeta primers. Assay used: immunoSEQ multiplex PCR; TCRdb lists only in-frame clones, some missing. This sample has 140,000 to 150,000 clones, with 75% to 80% found just once. This rearrangement joins TRBV2 to TRBJ2-2, with 11 bases matching TRBD2. The sequence was obtained from a male donor in good health and CMV-seronegative. The sample taken for sequencing was PBMCs. CDR3 region: CATLAGGLDTGELFF. The CDR3 bases are TGTGCCACCTTAGCGGGAGGGCTTGACACCGGGGAGCTGTTTTTT.